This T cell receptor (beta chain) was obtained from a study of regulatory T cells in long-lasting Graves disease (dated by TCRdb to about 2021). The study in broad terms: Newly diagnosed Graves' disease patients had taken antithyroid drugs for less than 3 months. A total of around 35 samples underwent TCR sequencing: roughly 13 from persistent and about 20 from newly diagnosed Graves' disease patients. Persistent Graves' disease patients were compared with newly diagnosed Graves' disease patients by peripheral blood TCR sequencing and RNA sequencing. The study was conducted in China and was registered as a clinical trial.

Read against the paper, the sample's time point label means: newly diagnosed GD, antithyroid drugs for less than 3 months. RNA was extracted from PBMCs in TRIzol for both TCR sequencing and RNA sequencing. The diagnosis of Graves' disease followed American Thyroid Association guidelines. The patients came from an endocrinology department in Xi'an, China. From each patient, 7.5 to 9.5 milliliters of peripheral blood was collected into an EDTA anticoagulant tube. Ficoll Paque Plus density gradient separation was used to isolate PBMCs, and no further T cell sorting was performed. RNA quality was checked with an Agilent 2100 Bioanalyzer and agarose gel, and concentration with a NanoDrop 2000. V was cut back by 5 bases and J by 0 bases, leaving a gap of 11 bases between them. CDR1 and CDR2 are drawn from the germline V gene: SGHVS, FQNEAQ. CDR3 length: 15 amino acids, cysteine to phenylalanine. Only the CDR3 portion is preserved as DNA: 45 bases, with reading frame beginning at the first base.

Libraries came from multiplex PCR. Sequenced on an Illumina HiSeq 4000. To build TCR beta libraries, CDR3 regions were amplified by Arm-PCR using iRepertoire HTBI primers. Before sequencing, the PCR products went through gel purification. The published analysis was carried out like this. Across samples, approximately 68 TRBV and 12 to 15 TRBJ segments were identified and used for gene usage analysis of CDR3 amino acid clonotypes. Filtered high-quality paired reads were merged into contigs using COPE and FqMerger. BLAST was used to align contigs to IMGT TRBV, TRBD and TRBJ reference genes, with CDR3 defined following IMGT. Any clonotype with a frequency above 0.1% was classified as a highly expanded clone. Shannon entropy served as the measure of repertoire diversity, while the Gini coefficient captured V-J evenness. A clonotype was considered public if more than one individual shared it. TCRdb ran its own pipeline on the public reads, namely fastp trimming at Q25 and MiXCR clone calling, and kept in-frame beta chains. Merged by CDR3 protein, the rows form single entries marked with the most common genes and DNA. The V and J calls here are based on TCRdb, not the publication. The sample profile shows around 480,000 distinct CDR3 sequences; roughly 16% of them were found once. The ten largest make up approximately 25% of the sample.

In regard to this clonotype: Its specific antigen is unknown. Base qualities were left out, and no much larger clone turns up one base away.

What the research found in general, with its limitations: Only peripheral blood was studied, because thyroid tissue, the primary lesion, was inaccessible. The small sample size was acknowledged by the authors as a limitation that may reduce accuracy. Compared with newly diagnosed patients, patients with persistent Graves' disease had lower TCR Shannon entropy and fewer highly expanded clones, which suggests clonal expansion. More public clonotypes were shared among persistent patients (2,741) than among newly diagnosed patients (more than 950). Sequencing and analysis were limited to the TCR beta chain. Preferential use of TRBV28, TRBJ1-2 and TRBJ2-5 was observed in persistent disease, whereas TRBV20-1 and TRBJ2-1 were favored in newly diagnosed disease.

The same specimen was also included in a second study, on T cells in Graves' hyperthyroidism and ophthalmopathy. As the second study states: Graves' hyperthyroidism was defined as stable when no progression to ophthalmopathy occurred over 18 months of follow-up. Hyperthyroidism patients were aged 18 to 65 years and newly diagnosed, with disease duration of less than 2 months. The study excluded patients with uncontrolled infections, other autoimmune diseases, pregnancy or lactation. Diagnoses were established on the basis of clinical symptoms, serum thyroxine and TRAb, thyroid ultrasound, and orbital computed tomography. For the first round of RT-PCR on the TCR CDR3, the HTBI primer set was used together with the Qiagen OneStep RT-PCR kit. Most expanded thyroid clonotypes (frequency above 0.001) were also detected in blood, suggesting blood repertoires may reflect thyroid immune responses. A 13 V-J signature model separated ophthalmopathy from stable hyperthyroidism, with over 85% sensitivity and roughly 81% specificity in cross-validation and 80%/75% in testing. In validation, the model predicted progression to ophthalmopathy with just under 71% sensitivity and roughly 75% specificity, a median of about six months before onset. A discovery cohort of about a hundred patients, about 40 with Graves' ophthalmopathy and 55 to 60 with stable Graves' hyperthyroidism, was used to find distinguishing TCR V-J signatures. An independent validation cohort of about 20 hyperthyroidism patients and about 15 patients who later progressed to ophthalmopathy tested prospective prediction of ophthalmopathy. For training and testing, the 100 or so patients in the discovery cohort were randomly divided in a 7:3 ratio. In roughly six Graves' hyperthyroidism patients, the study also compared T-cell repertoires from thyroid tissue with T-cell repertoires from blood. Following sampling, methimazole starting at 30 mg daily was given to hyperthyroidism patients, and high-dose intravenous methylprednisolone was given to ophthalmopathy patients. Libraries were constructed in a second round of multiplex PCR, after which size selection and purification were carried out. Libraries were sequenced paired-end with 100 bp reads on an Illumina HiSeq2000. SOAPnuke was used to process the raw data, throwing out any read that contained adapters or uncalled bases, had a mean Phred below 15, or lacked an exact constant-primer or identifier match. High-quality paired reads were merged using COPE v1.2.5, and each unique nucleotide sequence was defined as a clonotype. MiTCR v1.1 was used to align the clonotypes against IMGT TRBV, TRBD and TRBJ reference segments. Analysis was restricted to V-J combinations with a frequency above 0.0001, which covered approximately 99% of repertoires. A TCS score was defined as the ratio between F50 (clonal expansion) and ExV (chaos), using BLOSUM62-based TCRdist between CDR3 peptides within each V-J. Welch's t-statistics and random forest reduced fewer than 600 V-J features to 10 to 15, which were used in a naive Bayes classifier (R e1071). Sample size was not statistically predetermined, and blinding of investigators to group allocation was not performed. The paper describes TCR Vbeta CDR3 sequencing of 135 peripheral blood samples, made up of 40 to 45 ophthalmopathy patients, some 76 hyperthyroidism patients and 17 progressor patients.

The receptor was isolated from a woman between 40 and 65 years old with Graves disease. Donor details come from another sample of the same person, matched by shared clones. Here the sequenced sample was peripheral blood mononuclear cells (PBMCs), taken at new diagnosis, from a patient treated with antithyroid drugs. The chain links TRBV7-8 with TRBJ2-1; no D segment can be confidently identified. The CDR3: CASSIQVSSYNEQFF. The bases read TGTGCCAGCAGCATACAAGTGAGCTCCTACAATGAGCAGTTCTTC. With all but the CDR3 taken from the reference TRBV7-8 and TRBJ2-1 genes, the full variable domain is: GAGVSQSPRYKVAKRGQDVALRCDPISGHVSLFWYQQALGQGPEFLTYFQNEAQLDKSGLPSDRFFAERPEGSVSTLKIQRTQQEDSAVYLCASSIQVSSYNEQFFGPGTRLTVL.